Included here is one T cell receptor (beta chain) sequence, with context. With a much larger clone just one base away, this may be a read error. The sample belongs to a study of shared clonotypes between healthy human individuals. CDR3 length: 14 amino acids. Per germline, CDR1 LGHNA and CDR2 YSLEER. In the source study's methods: Filtering was not the same, since immunoSEQ gave junction-only sequences without quality scores. Clones were read by immunoSEQ multiplex PCR, and TCRdb kept only the in-frame ones, dropping some. D and trimming come from the DNA, and the V and J calls and clone size come from that table. This table has around 500,000 clones, 76% appearing once.

The chain employs TRBV4-3 and TRBJ1-1; D is unresolved. This receptor was taken from a woman in her thirties or forties in good health. Some clones in this sample may be carry-over from other donors' samples. The sequenced sample was PBMCs. CDR3 sequence: CASNQASERKEAFF. In DNA form, the CDR3 reads TGCGCCAGCAACCAAGCTTCTGAGAGAAAAGAAGCTTTCTTT.